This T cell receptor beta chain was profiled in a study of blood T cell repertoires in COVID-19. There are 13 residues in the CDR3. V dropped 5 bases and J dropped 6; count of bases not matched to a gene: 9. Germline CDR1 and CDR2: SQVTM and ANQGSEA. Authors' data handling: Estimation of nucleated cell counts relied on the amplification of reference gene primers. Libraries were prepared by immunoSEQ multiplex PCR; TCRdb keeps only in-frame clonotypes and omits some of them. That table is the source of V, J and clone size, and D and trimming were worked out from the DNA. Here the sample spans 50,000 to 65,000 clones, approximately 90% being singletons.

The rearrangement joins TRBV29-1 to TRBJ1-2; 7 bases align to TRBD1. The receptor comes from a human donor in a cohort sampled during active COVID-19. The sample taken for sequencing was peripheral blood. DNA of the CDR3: TGCAGCGTTAACCCGACAGGGTTGGATGGCTACACCTTC. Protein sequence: CSVNPTGLDGYTF.